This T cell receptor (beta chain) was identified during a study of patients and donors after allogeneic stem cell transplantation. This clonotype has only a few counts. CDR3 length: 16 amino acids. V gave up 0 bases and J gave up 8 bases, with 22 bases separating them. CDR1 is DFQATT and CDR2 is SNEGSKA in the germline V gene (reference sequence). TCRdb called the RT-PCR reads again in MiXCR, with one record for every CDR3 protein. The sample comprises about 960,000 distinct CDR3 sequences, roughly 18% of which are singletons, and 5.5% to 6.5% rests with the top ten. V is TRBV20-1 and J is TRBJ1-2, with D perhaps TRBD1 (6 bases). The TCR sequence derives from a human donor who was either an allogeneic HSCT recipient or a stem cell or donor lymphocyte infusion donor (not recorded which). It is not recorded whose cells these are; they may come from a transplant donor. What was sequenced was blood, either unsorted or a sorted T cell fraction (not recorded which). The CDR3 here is CSARDQAGVGTMGYTF. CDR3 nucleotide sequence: TGCAGTGCTAGAGATCAGGCAGGGGTCGGAACTATGGGCTACACCTTC.